This is a list of T cell receptor beta chains from one sample in a study of human T cells and chemical hapten exposure. Each CDR3 protein gets one entry after TCRdb re-called the 5' RACE reads with MiXCR. Of more than 140,000 distinct CDR3 sequences listed, about 4.3% are singletons. The receptors come from a female donor in good health. Each CDR3 is given with its conserved first and last residue. The D gene is left open where the match is weak. The size of a clone is reported for some rows only, either as once, few or many, or as a class for expanded clones.

TRBJ2-1	TRBV7-3	TRBD2	many	CASSDRGGAQFF	TGTGCCAGCAGTGATCGCGGGGGGGCACAGTTCTTC
TRBJ1-2	TRBV19	.	many	CASSIRNRVLDDYGYTF	TGTGCCAGTAGTATCCGAAACAGGGTTTTGGATGACTATGGCTACACCTTC
TRBJ2-6	TRBV20-1	.	many	CSASKGAGANVLTF	TGCAGTGCTAGTAAAGGGGCTGGGGCCAACGTCCTGACTTTC
TRBJ1-1	TRBV10-3	.	many	CAISVIQGPVEAFF	TGTGCCATCAGTGTAATCCAGGGCCCGGTTGAAGCTTTCTTT
TRBJ2-2	TRBV29-1	.	few	CSAKAGTCTGELFF	TGCAGCGCTAAAGCTGGGACTTGCACCGGGGAGCTGTTTTTT
TRBJ1-2	TRBV20-1	.	.	CSAPDSDGYTF	TGCAGTGCGCCTGACAGTGATGGCTACACCTTC
TRBJ2-1	TRBV12-3/TRBV12-4	.	many	CASTRTVMYNEQFF	TGTGCCAGCACCCGGACGGTTATGTACAATGAGCAGTTCTTC
TRBJ2-1	TRBV7-8	.	few	CASSQPSGVPSHEQFF	TGTGCCAGCAGCCAGCCCTCGGGGGTTCCATCCCATGAGCAGTTCTTC
TRBJ2-3	TRBV21-1	.	many	CASSKVGPEAAGEDTQYF	TGTGCCAGCAGCAAAGTTGGGCCCGAGGCCGCCGGGGAGGATACGCAGTATTTT
TRBJ1-3	TRBV4-2	TRBD1	many	CASSLGQGTGNTIYF	TGTGCCAGCAGCCTGGGACAGGGTACTGGAAACACCATATATTTT
TRBJ1-1	TRBV6-1	.	.	CASSDTAPQAFF	TGTGCCAGCAGTGATACGGCACCCCAAGCTTTCTTT
TRBJ2-7	TRBV3-1	TRBD2	many	CASSLAGGPNEQYF	TGTGCCAGCAGTTTGGCGGGGGGGCCCAACGAGCAGTACTTC
TRBJ2-2	TRBV2	TRBD2	.	CASSGDRGDTGELFF	TGTGCCAGCAGTGGGGACCGGGGGGACACCGGGGAGCTGTTTTTT
TRBJ1-1	TRBV7-8	TRBD1	few	CASSSIRQGNTEAFF	TGTGCCAGCAGCTCAATTCGACAGGGGAACACTGAAGCTTTCTTT
TRBJ1-4	TRBV20-1	TRBD1	many	CSATDRAGGDEKLFF	TGCAGTGCTACCGACAGGGCAGGGGGCGATGAAAAACTGTTTTTT
TRBJ1-5	TRBV20-1	.	many	CSATSPQPQHF	TGCAGTGCTACTTCGCCTCAGCCCCAGCATTTT
TRBJ2-5	TRBV7-7	TRBD2	many	CASSQTSGQETQYF	TGTGCCAGCAGCCAAACTAGCGGCCAAGAGACCCAGTACTTC
TRBJ1-3	TRBV7-2	.	many	CASSSVVGNTIYF	TGTGCCAGCAGCTCAGTAGTTGGAAACACCATATATTTT
TRBJ2-7	TRBV7-9	TRBD1	many	CASSGQSGQGNPYEQYF	TGTGCCAGCAGCGGTCAATCGGGACAGGGGAACCCCTACGAGCAGTACTTC
TRBJ1-2	TRBV3-1	.	many	CASSQLSNYGYTF	TGTGCCAGCAGCCAATTAAGCAACTATGGCTACACCTTC
TRBJ2-7	TRBV5-1	.	many	CASSLKQGMVYEQYF	TGCGCCAGCAGCCTCAAGCAGGGAATGGTCTACGAGCAGTACTTC
TRBJ2-3	TRBV5-1	.	many	CASSSPDSTDTQYF	TGCGCCAGCAGCTCACCGGACAGCACAGATACGCAGTATTTT
TRBJ1-3	TRBV5-1	.	few	CASSFDTTYSGNTIYF	TGCGCCAGCAGCTTCGATACGACATATTCTGGAAACACCATATATTTT
TRBJ1-5	TRBV20-1	TRBD1	many	CSVLQGDQPQHF	TGCAGTGTCCTACAGGGGGATCAGCCCCAGCATTTT
TRBJ1-1	TRBV12-3/TRBV12-4	.	few	CASSFLQGVEAFF	TGTGCCAGCAGTTTTCTACAGGGTGTTGAAGCTTTCTTT
TRBJ2-7	TRBV7-6	.	many	CASSLALYTDYEQYF	TGTGCCAGCAGCTTAGCGCTTTACACCGACTACGAGCAGTACTTC
TRBJ2-2	TRBV12-3/TRBV12-4	.	few	CASSLAGGWITGELFF	TGTGCCAGCAGTTTAGCGGGGGGATGGATCACCGGGGAGCTGTTTTTT
TRBJ1-2	TRBV6-6	.	many	CASRPRETYGYTF	TGTGCCAGCAGGCCCCGAGAGACTTATGGCTACACCTTC
TRBJ2-2	TRBV10-3	.	many	CAISDSGSGELFF	TGTGCCATCAGTGACAGTGGTTCCGGGGAGCTGTTTTTT
TRBJ2-3	TRBV6-1	.	many	CASSTGTSRTDTQYF	TGTGCCAGCAGCACTGGGACCTCTAGGACAGATACGCAGTATTTT
TRBJ2-7	TRBV14	TRBD1	many	CASSFGQGITYEQYF	TGTGCCAGCAGTTTCGGACAGGGGATAACCTACGAGCAGTACTTC
TRBJ2-3	TRBV7-3	.	many	CASSKTLASDTQYF	TGTGCCAGCAGTAAGACACTAGCATCAGATACGCAGTATTTT
TRBJ2-5	TRBV5-1	.	few	CASSLAGAGLVETQYF	TGCGCCAGCAGCTTGGCCGGGGCAGGGTTAGTGGAGACCCAGTACTTC
TRBJ2-5	TRBV12-3/TRBV12-4	TRBD1	many	CASSLDRVQETQYF	TGTGCCAGCAGTCTCGACAGGGTCCAAGAGACCCAGTACTTC
TRBJ2-2	TRBV20-1	TRBD2	many	CSARDRRAGDTGELFF	TGCAGTGCTAGAGATCGGCGGGCGGGGGACACCGGGGAGCTGTTTTTT
TRBJ2-3	TRBV10-3	TRBD2	many	CAIGGLAATDTQYF	TGTGCCATCGGAGGACTAGCGGCCACAGATACGCAGTATTTT
TRBJ1-1	TRBV4-3	TRBD1	many	CASSARQGAGTEAFF	TGCGCCAGCAGCGCCCGACAGGGGGCTGGCACTGAAGCTTTCTTT
TRBJ2-7	TRBV5-4	TRBD2	many	CASSLRAGGGPYEQYF	TGTGCCAGCAGTCTTAGAGCGGGGGGGGGACCCTACGAGCAGTACTTC
TRBJ2-2	TRBV24-1	TRBD1	.	CATSDLQGGANTGELFF	TGTGCCACCAGTGATTTGCAAGGGGGCGCGAACACCGGGGAGCTGTTTTTT
TRBJ2-2	TRBV2	.	many	CAVGAGNTGELFF	TGTGCCGTGGGGGCTGGGAACACCGGGGAGCTGTTTTTT
TRBJ1-5	TRBV28	.	many	CASSLGRQPQHF	TGTGCCAGCAGTTTAGGTCGTCAGCCCCAGCATTTT
TRBJ2-3	TRBV5-8	TRBD2	many	CASSRRGATDTQYF	TGTGCCAGCAGCCGGCGGGGGGCCACAGATACGCAGTATTTT
TRBJ2-7	TRBV7-9	.	many	CASSSLAEKPYEQYF	TGTGCCAGCAGCTCCTTAGCGGAAAAACCCTACGAGCAGTACTTC
TRBJ2-3	TRBV14	.	many	CASSQEYGGFSRTQYF	TGTGCCAGCAGCCAAGAGTATGGCGGGTTCTCGCGTACGCAGTATTTT
TRBJ2-7	TRBV7-2	TRBD1	many	CASSLGGTVTYEQYF	TGTGCCAGCAGCTTAGGAGGGACAGTGACCTACGAGCAGTACTTC
TRBJ2-7	TRBV7-6	.	many	CASSRDSSYYEQYF	TGTGCCAGCAGCAGAGACAGTTCCTACTACGAGCAGTACTTC
TRBJ1-1	TRBV6-5	.	many	CASSYSAGNTEAFF	TGTGCCAGCAGTTACTCGGCGGGGAACACTGAAGCTTTCTTT
TRBJ2-1	TRBV4-1	.	many	CASRQATQGEQFF	TGCGCCAGCAGACAAGCTACGCAGGGTGAGCAGTTCTTC
TRBJ1-1	TRBV6-1	.	few	CASHIGENTEAFF	TGTGCCAGCCATATTGGGGAGAACACTGAAGCTTTCTTT
TRBJ1-1	TRBV21-1	.	.	CASSKVRSERNTEAFF	TGTGCCAGCAGCAAGGTGAGAAGTGAGCGGAACACTGAAGCTTTCTTT
TRBJ2-1	TRBV7-3	.	many	CASSLEGGAYNEQFF	TGTGCCAGCAGCTTAGAGGGGGGGGCCTACAATGAGCAGTTCTTC
TRBJ1-2	TRBV5-1	.	.	CASSQESMGGYGYTF	TGCGCCAGCAGCCAAGAAAGTATGGGAGGTTATGGCTACACCTTC
TRBJ2-7	TRBV4-1	.	many	CASSQVRLGVYEQYF	TGCGCCAGCAGCCAAGTGAGACTAGGAGTCTACGAGCAGTACTTC
TRBJ2-2	TRBV4-1	.	few	CASSLSAGIGELFF	TGCGCCAGCAGCCTCTCCGCGGGGATCGGGGAGCTGTTTTTT